This TCR beta chain is from a study of cytomegalovirus exposure and HLA in healthy donors. General study results and limits: In vitro assays verified that three CMV-associated chains recognized CMV antigens specifically. Later analysis placed DRB1 highest and HLA-C lowest in TCR association rates, which differed by HLA locus. In a later analysis, HLA-associated TCR beta chains were more clonally expanded than equally common others. In a later analysis, V- and J-gene trimming of beta chains associated with a DCLRE1C missense variant, replicated independently.

PCR was performed using 60 Vbeta and 13 Jbeta primers. Method: immunoSEQ multiplex PCR; TCRdb's copy keeps in-frame clones and lacks some. The data show 120,000 or so clones, around 84% seen once. Note on this clone: Its antigen is undetermined.

This TCR was sampled from a middle-aged woman in good health and CMV-seronegative. Specimen: PBMCs.

The CDR3 DNA reads as TGCAGCGCCCGGGCCGGGACAAATCAAGAGACCCAGTACTTC. Protein product: CSARAGTNQETQYF. The rearrangement joins TRBV29-1 to TRBJ2-5; D perhaps matches TRBD1 (6 bases). V dropped 7 bases and J dropped 2 bases, with 17 bases sitting between them. Germline CDR1 reads SQVTM; CDR2 reads ANQGSEA. The CDR3 is 14 amino acids. The full variable domain, rest sourced from reference TRBV29-1 and TRBJ2-5, is SAVISQKPSRDICQRGTSLTIQCQVDSQVTMMFWYRQQPGQSLTLIATANQGSEATYESGFVIDKFPISRPNLTFSTLTVSNMSPEDSSIYLCSARAGTNQETQYFGPGTRLLVL.